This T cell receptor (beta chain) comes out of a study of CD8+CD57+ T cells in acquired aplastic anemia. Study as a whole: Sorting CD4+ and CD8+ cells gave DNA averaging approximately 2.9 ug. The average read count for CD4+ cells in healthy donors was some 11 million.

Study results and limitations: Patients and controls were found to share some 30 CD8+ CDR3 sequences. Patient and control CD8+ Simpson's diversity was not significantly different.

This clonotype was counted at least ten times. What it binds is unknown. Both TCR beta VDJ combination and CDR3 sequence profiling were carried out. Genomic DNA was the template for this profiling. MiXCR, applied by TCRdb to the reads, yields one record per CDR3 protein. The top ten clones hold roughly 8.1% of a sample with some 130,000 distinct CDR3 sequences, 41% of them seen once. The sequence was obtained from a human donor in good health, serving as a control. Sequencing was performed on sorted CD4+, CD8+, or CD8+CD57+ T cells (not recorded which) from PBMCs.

The CDR3 spells CATSAENGYTF. The DNA for the CDR3 is TGTGCCACCAGTGCAGAAAATGGCTACACCTTC. The rearrangement uses TRBV24-1 and TRBJ1-2; D remains ambiguous. CDR3 length: 11 residues. V was cut by 5 bases and J by 6 bases, with 6 bases left in between. Per the germline V gene, CDR1 is KGHDR and CDR2 is SFDVKD.